This T cell receptor (beta chain) derives from a study of tumor-infiltrating lymphocytes in primary liver carcinoma (dated by TCRdb to about 2017). Background on the whole study: Surgical resection was performed in China between November 2015 and 2016 on about 5 patients with histopathologically diagnosed primary liver carcinoma. Of the five patients, three men and two women aged 30 to 69 years, four had hepatocellular carcinoma and one had combined HCC and intrahepatic cholangiocarcinoma. The tumors of the five patients were staged as T1-T3 N0M0, with maximum diameters ranging from roughly 4 to 11 cm. Each sample produced roughly 3.5 to 7.13 million productive TCRbeta reads, and read depth showed no significant difference between tissue types. The study combined TCRbeta repertoire sequencing, expression microarrays and whole-exome sequencing across five regions of each liver tumor, with adjacent normal tissue and blood. A total of roughly 35 specimens from 5 patients underwent TCRbeta repertoire sequencing, comprising roughly 25 tumor regions, 5 adjacent noncancerous liver tissues and 5 peripheral blood samples. Repertoires from technical replicates were highly reproducible, with mean shared-clone rates about 0.91 and correlation coefficients above 0.98. Points the paper makes about the study in general: The study included only five patients, and the authors note findings should be validated in a larger study. Since the samples were bulk and unsorted, there was no way to compare CD4+ and CD8+ T cell repertoires. Pairs of tumor regions showed greater repertoire overlap (mean roughly 36%) than tumor-adjacent pairs (around 17%) or tumor-blood pairs (roughly 14%), which is consistent with antigen-driven expansion. Because only the TCR beta chain was sequenced and unpaired alpha chains were not captured, true repertoire diversity is likely underestimated. The top 250 clones made up a significantly larger repertoire fraction in tumors than in blood (p = 0.039).

Blood RNA was extracted from unsorted whole blood using TRIzol reagent, and germline DNA was obtained with the DNeasy Blood & Tissue kit. At the time of sampling, the patients had chronic HBV infection and had not received any treatment. Before surgery, roughly 4 milliliters of peripheral blood were drawn into K2EDTA tubes. Taken from the germline V gene, the CDR1 and CDR2 loops are MDHEN and SYDVKM. From V the trimming removes 5 bases and from J it removes 5 bases, while the gene matches leave 5 bases of the junction unaccounted for. The CDR3 starts with the cysteine, ends with the phenylalanine, and has 13 residues. Of all the DNA, just the CDR3 is kept, 39 bases in frame from base 1. Starting from around 520 ng total RNA, TCRbeta-specific cDNA was produced by reverse transcription with a constant-region primer and ProtoScript II reverse transcriptase. Three nested multiplex PCR rounds, following a slightly modified ARM-PCR procedure, were used to build the TCRbeta libraries. Each of the first two PCR rounds ran for about 11 cycles using multiplex TRBV1-TRBV30 forward primers together with a Cbeta reverse primer. Sample barcodes and Illumina adapters were added in a final 25-cycle PCR with Deep VentR polymerase. Before sequencing, amplicons of 200-500 bp were gel-purified using a QIAquick gel extraction kit. The TCRbeta amplicons were sequenced with 250-bp paired-end reads on an Illumina HiSeq 2500. From the authors' description of their analysis: To recover full CDR3 sequences, reads were quality-trimmed using Trimmomatic v0.33 and paired reads were then merged using FLASH v1.2.11. V, D and J germline segments were assigned to the rearranged TCRbeta sequences by MiGEC v1.2.1b. Clonotype statistics, along with Shannon-Wiener diversity indices, were calculated using VDJtools v1.0.0. To cut down on sampling bias, every analysis after diversity analysis relied on just the 250 most abundant clonotypes from each sample. Through fastp at Q25 and MiXCR, TCRdb rebuilt clones from the public reads, retaining in-frame beta chains. For every CDR3 protein sequence, its rows merge into one entry that carries the most common genes and DNA. TCRdb's processing, not the study's, gives the V and J calls here. This sample comprises about 330,000 distinct CDR3 sequences, 65% of them detected only once. The ten largest clones take up about 6.1% of the sample.

About this clonotype: Its target antigen remains unknown. No much larger clonotype is one base removed from it; base qualities were not supplied.

This receptor was taken from a man aged 40-55 years with primary liver carcinoma and hepatitis B virus infection. This chain is built from TRBV28 and TRBJ1-2; TRBD1 lines up with 7 middle nucleotides. Sequences were obtained from peripheral blood. The nucleotide sequence reads TGTGCCAGCAGTGGACAGGCGACATATGGCTACACCTTC. Its product reads: CASSGQATYGYTF.